A selection of T cell receptor beta chains follows, all from one sample in a study of blood T cell repertoires in COVID-19. TCRdb's table, derived via immunoSEQ multiplex PCR, lists solely in-frame clones and lacks some. The sample lists about 110,000 clones, less than 90% seen once, with around a sixth in the top ten. The sequenced sample was peripheral blood. The source is a woman aged 60-75 years with acute or convalescent COVID-19. Both conserved end residues are part of each CDR3. D genes are given only for firm matches. Clone size is stated in some rows and not others, as once, few, many or a class when expanded.

J,V,size,D,DNA,CDR3
TRBJ1-1,TRBV27,NA,NA,TGTGCCAGCAGTTCCTCGGGGGTCATGAACACTGAAGCTTTCTTT,CASSSSGVMNTEAFF
TRBJ2-5,TRBV9,NA,NA,TGTGCCAGCAGCGAGGACCCGGGGGAGACCCAGTACTTC,CASSEDPGETQYF
TRBJ2-5,TRBV5-6,NA,NA,TGTGCCAGCAGCTTTTTGGACTTGGAAGAGACCCAGTACTTC,CASSFLDLEETQYF
TRBJ1-5,TRBV10-1,NA,NA,TGCGCCAGCAGACAATTTATGCCCACGTCTTATAGCAATCAGCCCCAGCATTTT,CASRQFMPTSYSNQPQHF
TRBJ1-6,TRBV25-1,once,NA,TGTGCCAGCAGTGAAGGGGCTTCACCCCTCCACTTT,CASSEGASPLHF
TRBJ1-1,TRBV27,NA,NA,TGTGCCAGCAGTTTGACGGGGAACACTGAAGCTTTCTTT,CASSLTGNTEAFF
TRBJ1-2,TRBV2,NA,NA,TGTGCCAGCAGTGAAAGTCGGGTTGGCTACACCTTC,CASSESRVGYTF
TRBJ2-7,TRBV3-1/TRBV3-2,NA,TRBD2,TGTGCCAGCAGCCAAGAAGGGAGGGTGAGGAGCTCCTACGAGCAGTACTTC,CASSQEGRVRSSYEQYF
TRBJ1-5,TRBV4-3,once,TRBD1,TGCGCCAGCAGCCAAGACACCGGGACAGGGATGCCCCAGCATTTT,CASSQDTGTGMPQHF
TRBJ1-1,TRBV3-1/TRBV3-2,few,TRBD1,TGTGCCAGCAGCCAGGGGACAGGACACACTGAAGCTTTCTTT,CASSQGTGHTEAFF
TRBJ1-6,TRBV5-1,NA,NA,TGCGCCAGCAGCCCGATGACAGGTGGTAGTTCACCCCTCCACTTT,CASSPMTGGSSPLHF
TRBJ1-2,TRBV11-2,NA,NA,TGTGCCAGCAGCTTATTGTCAGGCTATGGCTACACCTTC,CASSLLSGYGYTF
TRBJ2-3,TRBV2,NA,NA,TGTGCCAGCATCGGATGGGTCGGGAGCATAGATACGCAGTATTTT,CASIGWVGSIDTQYF
TRBJ2-7,TRBV27,NA,TRBD2,TGTGCCAGCAGTTTAAGAAGTACTAGCGGGAGTTACGAGCAGTACTTC,CASSLRSTSGSYEQYF
TRBJ2-1,TRBV12-5,NA,TRBD2,TGTGCTAGTGGTTTGGAAGCGGGGCTCGGTAATGAGCAGTTCTTC,CASGLEAGLGNEQFF
TRBJ1-5,TRBV7-8,NA,NA,TGTGCCAGCAGCTTAGACCGAGGACAGCCCCAGCATTTT,CASSLDRGQPQHF
TRBJ1-4,TRBV28,NA,NA,TGTGCCAGCAGTCTGAACCGCCTCGGGGGGGAAAAACTGTTTTTT,CASSLNRLGGEKLFF
TRBJ1-5,TRBV28,NA,NA,TGTGCCAGCAGTAGACGACTCAATCAGCCCCAGCATTTT,CASSRRLNQPQHF
TRBJ1-4,TRBV7-9,once,TRBD1,TGTGCCAGCAGGGGACAGGTTGGTGAAAAACTGTTTTTT,CASRGQVGEKLFF
TRBJ1-5,TRBV6-2/TRBV6-3,NA,NA,TGTGCCAGCAGCATCTCAGGGGAGAATCAGCCCCAGCATTTT,CASSISGENQPQHF
TRBJ2-5,TRBV9,NA,NA,TGTGCCAGCAGCGTAGGTAACAGGGACGTGACCCAGTACTTC,CASSVGNRDVTQYF
TRBJ2-7,TRBV2,NA,TRBD1,TGTGCCAGCGGGGCGGACAGGGGTGAGCAGTACTTC,CASGADRGEQYF
TRBJ1-2,TRBV2,NA,TRBD1,TGTGCCAGCAGGGTCGGGACAGTCCATGGCTACACCTTC,CASRVGTVHGYTF
TRBJ1-2,TRBV3-1/TRBV3-2,NA,NA,TGTGCCAGCAGTCTAGGGCGGGATGCGTATGGCTACACCTTC,CASSLGRDAYGYTF
TRBJ1-6,TRBV9,NA,TRBD1,TGTGCCAGCAGCGTTGCCCTGACAGGGGATTCACCCCTCCACTTT,CASSVALTGDSPLHF
TRBJ1-3,TRBV30,NA,NA,TGTGCCTGGAGTGACAGATCCCTCTCTGGAAACACCATATATTTT,CAWSDRSLSGNTIYF